This T cell receptor (beta chain) derives from a study of beta chain features in type 1 diabetes. A single heparinised blood sample, averaging approximately 110 mL, was obtained per donor. Expressed TCRB transcripts were sequenced after all isolated RNA was converted to cDNA. Data came from immunoSEQ multiplex PCR; TCRdb stores just in-frame clones and leaves some out. This table has about 650,000 clones, approximately 13% appearing once. Study-wide results and caveats: There was a moderate but significant shortening of TCRB CDR3s in all four CD4+ subsets of Type 1 diabetes patients.

This clone was seen only a few times. Antigen unknown. Sequencing was done on a sample of naive CD4+ T cells from blood. The clonotype comes from a man younger than 40 with type 1 diabetes.

As DNA, the CDR3 is TGTGCCAGCAGACCGAGCTCAGGGCAGGGAGCTCAGCCCCAGCATTTT. Encoded protein: CASRPSSGQGAQPQHF. V is TRBV28 and J is TRBJ1-5, with a weak D call TRBD1 (5 bases). Trimming took off 6 bases at V and 6 bases at J, with 21 bases between the two ends. There are 16 residues in the CDR3. The germline gives CDR1 MDHEN, CDR2 SYDVKM.